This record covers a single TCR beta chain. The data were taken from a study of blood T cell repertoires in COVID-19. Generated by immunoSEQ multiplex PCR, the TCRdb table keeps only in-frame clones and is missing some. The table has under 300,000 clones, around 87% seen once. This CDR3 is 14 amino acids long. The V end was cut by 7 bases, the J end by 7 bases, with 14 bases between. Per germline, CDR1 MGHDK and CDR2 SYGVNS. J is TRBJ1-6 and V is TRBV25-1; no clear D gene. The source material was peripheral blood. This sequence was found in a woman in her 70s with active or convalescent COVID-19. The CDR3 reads CASTSTPPNSPLHF. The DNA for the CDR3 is TGTGCCAGCACGTCTACCCCACCCAATTCACCCCTCCACTTT. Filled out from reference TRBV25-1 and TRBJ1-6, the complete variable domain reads EADIYQTPRYLVIGTGKKITLECSQTMGHDKMYWYQQDPGMELHLIHYSYGVNSTEKGDLSSESTVSRIRTEHFPLTLESARPSHTSQYLCASTSTPPNSPLHFGNGTRLTVT.